This T cell receptor (beta chain) stems from a study of T cell changes during pregnancy in multiple sclerosis. The method was immunoSEQ multiplex PCR; TCRdb's version includes in-frame clones alone and lacks a portion of them. The data hold 25,000 to 30,000 clones, with roughly nine tenths observed a single time. Sequenced here: CD8+ T cells from peripheral blood mononuclear cells, sampled in the second trimester of pregnancy. The TCR comes from a female donor with multiple sclerosis, enrolled in a pregnancy study.

CDR3 nucleotides: TGCGCCAGCAGCTTGGCCAGACAGGGGATTCGTGGCTACACCTTC. Residues: CASSLARQGIRGYTF. V and J are TRBV5-1 and TRBJ1-2; TRBD1 agrees at 8 bases. Per the germline V gene, CDR1 is SGHRS and CDR2 is YFSETQ. The CDR3 is 15 residues long. The ends lost 0 bases at V and 7 bases at J; junction bases unmatched: 8.